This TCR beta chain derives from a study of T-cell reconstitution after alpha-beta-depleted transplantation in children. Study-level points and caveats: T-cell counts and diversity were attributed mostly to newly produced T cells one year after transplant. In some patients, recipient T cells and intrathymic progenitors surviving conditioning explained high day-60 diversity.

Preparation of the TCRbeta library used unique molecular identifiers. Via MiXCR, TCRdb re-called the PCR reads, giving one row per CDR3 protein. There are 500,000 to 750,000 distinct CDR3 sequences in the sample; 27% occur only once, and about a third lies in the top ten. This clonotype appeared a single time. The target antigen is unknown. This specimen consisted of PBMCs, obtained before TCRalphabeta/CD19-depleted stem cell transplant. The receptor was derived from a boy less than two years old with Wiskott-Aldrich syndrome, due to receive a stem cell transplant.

The CDR3 loop reads CSARLWMGEETQYF. The CDR3 DNA sequence: TGCAGTGCTAGACTCTGGATGGGTGAAGAGACCCAGTACTTC. This sequence joins TRBV20-1 and TRBJ2-5; D ambiguous. V dropped 2 bases and J dropped 3 bases, with 13 bases sitting between them. This CDR3 has 14 amino acids. Germline CDR1 DFQATT, CDR2 SNEGSKA (reference sequence).